This T cell receptor (beta chain) was found in a study of cytomegalovirus exposure and HLA in healthy donors. Findings and caveats of the study: Most of the CMV-associated TCR beta chains (in a later analysis) appeared to be HLA-restricted.

The primer mix had 60 Vbeta and 13 Jbeta primers. Profiled with immunoSEQ multiplex PCR; TCRdb holds only in-frame clones, not every one. The table includes 150,000 or so clones, 80% detected once. For this clone: What it recognizes is unknown.

Material: PBMCs. This clonotype originated in a woman aged 50 to 60 in good health and CMV-seropositive.

The CDR3 region has the DNA TGTGCCAGCAGCTTTTCTAAGATCTCACCCCTCCACTTT. Amino acid sequence: CASSFSKISPLHF. The chain carries TRBV7-9 and TRBJ1-6, with unresolved D. The CDR3 has 13 residues. Trimming removed 3 bases from V and 10 bases from J, with 10 bases in between. Per germline, CDR1 SEHNR and CDR2 FQNEAQ (reference sequence).